A single sample gave rise to the 2 T cell receptor beta chains below, sequenced in a study of blood T cell repertoires in COVID-19. Produced via immunoSEQ multiplex PCR; TCRdb's table is partial and in-frame only. The sample includes roughly 39,000 clones, roughly 78% of them seen just once. The sequenced material came from peripheral blood. The receptor source for this set is a man in his 70s with acute or convalescent COVID-19.

The chain uses TRBV15 and TRBJ2-1; possibly TRBD2 for D (5 bases). The CDR3 is 13 residues long. The germline CDR1 and CDR2 sequences are LNHNV and YYDKDF (reference sequence). V was clipped by 0 bases and J by 7 bases, with 7 bases between them. CDR3 in DNA: TGTGCCACCAGCAGAGACCCGGGGAATGAGCAGTTCTTC. This codes for CATSRDPGNEQFF.

This chain joins TRBV7-6 and TRBJ2-6, with TRBD1 matching 10 bases. From germline, CDR1 is SGHVS and CDR2 FNYEAQ. The V and J ends lost 1 base and 2 bases, in that order; junction bases with no gene match: 2. The CDR3 has 17 amino acids. The DNA of the CDR3 is TGTGCCAGCAGCTTAGGACAGGGGGCTCCTGGGGCCAACGTCCTGACTTTC. It translates to CASSLGQGAPGANVLTF.